Presented here are 2 T cell receptor beta chains from one specimen sequenced in a study of blood T cell repertoires in COVID-19. Here immunoSEQ multiplex PCR was the method, and the copy in TCRdb shows in-frame clones only, minus some. The sample shows about 23,000 clones, approximately 84% of them seen only once. Source material: peripheral blood. These receptors all come from an elderly woman with acute or convalescent COVID-19.

This clone has only a few counts. The chain joins TRBV7-9 to TRBJ1-4; 9 positions agree with TRBD1. Germline values: CDR1 SEHNR, CDR2 FQNEAQ (reference sequence). CDR3 size: 15 residues. V lost 5 bases to trimming and J lost 4 bases; unmatched junction nucleotides: 5. The CDR3 is CASSRGQGNNEKLFF. The CDR3 nucleotides are TGTGCCAGCAGCCGTGGACAGGGGAATAATGAAAAACTGTTTTTT.

The rearrangement links TRBV7-9 to TRBJ1-1, with 7 bases fitting TRBD1. V was clipped by 5 bases and J by 7 bases; unmatched bases: 10. This CDR3 region has 14 residues. Germline CDR1 and CDR2: SEHNR and FQNEAQ (reference sequence). DNA of the CDR3: TGTGCCAGCAGCCTTCAGGGGGTCATGGGTGAAGCTTTCTTT. It specifies CASSLQGVMGEAFF.